The source of this TCR beta chain is a study of T cell responses to AZD1222 COVID-19 vaccine. The CDR3 runs to 14 residues. Trimming pared 4 bases from V and 1 base from J, leaving 10 bases between. Germline V lookup: CDR1 MGHRA, CDR2 YSYEKL. About this clone: Its target is not known.

Points from the study as a whole: No day 14 peak samples; only post-peak repertoires were characterized. White British donors predominated, females outnumbered males, and clonal diversity was possibly underestimated.

Here immunoSEQ multiplex PCR was the method, and the copy in TCRdb shows in-frame clones only, minus some. There are around 100,000 clones in the sample; around nine tenths occur only once, and roughly 15% lies in the top ten. The sequenced sample was peripheral blood, obtained on day 0 of AZD1222 vaccination. The chain recombines TRBV4-1 with TRBJ2-5; possibly TRBD1 for D (5 bases). The TCR was taken from an adult in good health. The CDR3 region is CASSPDSFQETQYF. The CDR3 DNA follows: TGCGCCAGCAGCCCAGACAGTTTCCAAGAGACCCAGTACTTC.